This T cell receptor (beta chain) originates from a study of response to subunit inactivated influenza vaccine listed by TCRdb under 2018. As for the study more broadly: To follow how T cells responded to a trivalent subunit inactivated influenza vaccine, the researchers relied on deep quantitative profiling of the T cell receptor repertoire. What the research found in general, with its limitations: It was suggested by the authors that each seasonal influenza vaccination may recruit only a limited number of new T cells.

Worth noting for this clonotype: The antigen this receptor binds is unknown. No clone much larger than this one lies a single base away; base qualities are absent.

The CDR3 contains 17 residues, cysteine and phenylalanine counted. Solely the CDR3 DNA is kept, with 51 bases framed from the first base. The germline V and J ends show losses of 0 bases and 2 bases respectively, and no gene match explains 4 bases of the junction. CDR1 KGHDR and CDR2 SFDVKD are derived from the germline V gene. Library preparation used RT-PCR. These reads were obtained on an Illumina HiSeq 2500. TCRdb's own reprocessing of the public reads used fastp at Q25 and MiXCR and kept productive beta chains. Records with the same CDR3 protein are collapsed into one entry carrying the most frequent genes and DNA. In this sample the table shows about 530,000 distinct CDR3 sequences, approximately 12% of which occur a single time. Clones ranked in the top ten supply approximately 10% of the sample.

The receptor comes from a man in his fifties or sixties who received an inactivated influenza vaccine. Donor details come from another sample of the same person, matched by shared clones. Source: PBMCs from blood, taken on the day of vaccination. The sequence is built from TRBV24-1 and TRBJ2-2, with 8 bases matching TRBD1. The CDR3 protein: CATSDLRTGINTGELFF. The nucleotide sequence reads as follows: TGTGCCACCAGTGATTTGAGGACAGGGATTAACACCGGGGAGCTGTTTTTT.